These 18 T cell receptor beta chains were all obtained from the same sample, sequenced in a study of blood T cell repertoires in COVID-19. Generated by immunoSEQ multiplex PCR, the TCRdb table keeps only in-frame clones and is missing some. The sample lists fewer than 450,000 clones, roughly 90% occurring once. The material sequenced was PBMCs or T cells enriched from blood (not recorded which). The receptors originated from a woman aged 25 to 39 who had recovered from COVID-19.

J is TRBJ1-5 and V is TRBV27; D call uncertain. CDR1 and CDR2 (germline): MNHEY, SMNVEV (reference sequence). The CDR3 length is 14 residues. The V gene lost 3 bases and the J gene lost 4 bases, with 10 bases spanning the gap. The CDR3 sequence is CASSFRGVNQPQHF. CDR3 DNA: TGTGCCAGCAGTTTTCGCGGGGTGAATCAGCCCCAGCATTTT.

This clone was found once. In DNA, the CDR3 is TGTGCCAGCTCACCCCCAGGACTAGACTATGGCTACACCTTC. Residues: CASSPPGLDYGYTF. The V call is TRBV18, the J call TRBJ1-2; D gene unclear. The CDR3 is made up of 14 amino acids. The V gene's germline CDR1 is KGHSH and CDR2 LQKENI. V lost 3 bases and J 3 bases, leaving 11 bases between the germline ends.

This chain links TRBV29-1 with TRBJ2-7; D is ambiguous. V shed 5 bases and J shed 0 bases, with 5 bases lying between them. The CDR3 loop spans 11 amino acids. The germline gives CDR1 SQVTM, CDR2 ANQGSEA. This CDR3 is CSVFSSYEQYF. DNA of the CDR3: TGCAGCGTTTTTAGCTCCTACGAGCAGTACTTC.

The chain has TRBV5-8 and TRBJ1-5; D is unresolved. The CDR3 length is 15 residues. Trimming pared 2 bases from V and 4 bases from J, leaving 13 bases between. The V gene's germline CDR1 is SGHTS and CDR2 YDEGEE. CDR3 sequence: CASSLSGSQNQPQHF. CDR3 bases: TGTGCCAGCAGCTTATCGGGGTCGCAGAATCAGCCCCAGCATTTT.

Regarding this clone: Other DNA sequences of this sample code for an identical CDR3. This chain uses TRBV5-4 with TRBJ2-1; 11 bases fit TRBD2. Germline V lookup: CDR1 SGHNT, CDR2 YYREEE (reference sequence). The CDR3 runs 15 residues. V shed 0 bases, J shed 6 bases, and the junction held 2 bases outside the gene matches. The CDR3 loop is CASSLGLAGRNEQFF. As DNA, the CDR3 is TGTGCCAGCAGCTTGGGACTAGCGGGGCGCAATGAGCAGTTCTTC.

V and J are TRBV27 and TRBJ2-3; 14 bases map to TRBD2. The CDR3 sequence is 21 residues long. V was clipped by 2 bases and J by 1 base; unmatched bases: 14. The germline gives CDR1 MNHEY, CDR2 SMNVEV (reference sequence). The CDR3 protein is CASSLGPGLAGGRRGTDTQYF. The CDR3 nucleotides read TGTGCCAGCAGTTTAGGCCCTGGACTAGCGGGGGGCCGACGAGGCACAGATACGCAGTATTTT.

V and J are TRBV5-5 and TRBJ2-6, with D possibly TRBD1 on 6 matching bases. The CDR3 runs to 18 residues. Looked up from germline, CDR1 is SGHKS and CDR2 is YYEKEE (reference sequence). The V gene lost 3 bases and the J gene lost 4 bases, with 20 bases spanning the gap. The CDR3 spells CASSYHTTGFAGANVLTF. DNA for the CDR3: TGTGCCAGCAGCTACCACACGACAGGTTTTGCAGGGGCCAACGTCCTGACTTTC.

This clone was detected a few times. The J gene is TRBJ2-5, the V gene TRBV21-1; the D call in the table, TRBD1, was not verified against the DNA. TRBV21-1 is a pseudogene locus. CDR3 size: 15 residues. The CDR3 protein is CASSFWDRMRETQYF. The CDR3 nucleotides are TGTGCCAGCTCTTTCTGGGACAGGATGCGGGAGACCCAGTACTTC.

The rearrangement joins TRBV10-3 to TRBJ1-3; 7 nucleotides align to TRBD1. The CDR3 covers 13 residues. CDR1 ENHRY and CDR2 SYGVKD come from the germline V gene. With 7 bases clipped from V and 1 base from J, the junction kept 1 base outside the gene matches. The CDR3 region is CAIKGQSGNTIYF. The DNA for the CDR3 is TGTGCCATCAAGGGACAGTCTGGAAACACCATATATTTT.

This clone has just one count. The chain is built from TRBV15 and TRBJ1-4; D might be TRBD1 (6 bases). V dropped 5 bases and J dropped 4 bases, with 14 bases sitting between them. The CDR3 totals 15 residues. The germline gives CDR1 LNHNV, CDR2 YYDKDF (reference sequence). Here the CDR3 reads CATSSPTGVNEKLFF. The CDR3, as DNA: TGTGCCACCAGCTCCCCGACAGGCGTTAATGAAAAACTGTTTTTT.

The gene calls are TRBV19 and TRBJ1-5; TRBD1 aligns across 12 bases. V gave up 3 bases and J gave up 6 bases; unmatched junction bases: 12. Germline V CDR1 and CDR2: LNHDA, SQIVND (reference sequence). The CDR3 has 18 residues. CDR3 sequence reads: CASSMATGTGGRIQPQHF. The CDR3 bases are TGTGCCAGTAGTATGGCTACCGGGACAGGGGGCAGAATTCAGCCCCAGCATTTT.

The gene calls are TRBV7-7 and TRBJ2-3; 8 positions agree with TRBD2. With 5 bases clipped from V and 4 bases from J, the junction kept 8 bases outside the gene matches. The germline V gene encodes CDR1 SSHAT and CDR2 FNYEAQ (reference sequence). The CDR3 spans 15 residues. This CDR3 is CASSIRTSPPDTQYF. The CDR3 DNA sequence: TGTGCCAGCAGCATCCGGACTAGCCCACCAGATACGCAGTATTTT.

The chain carries TRBV24-1 and TRBJ1-2; no clear D. The CDR3 consists of 13 residues. Germline V gene data show CDR1 as KGHDR and CDR2 as SFDVKD. V lost 7 bases and J 7 bases, leaving 15 bases between the germline ends. CDR3 protein: CATSDGRVLGYTF. Here the CDR3 DNA reads TGTGCCACCAGCGACGGTCGGGTTCTTGGCTACACCTTC.

This chain links TRBV28 with TRBJ1-1, with D possibly TRBD1 on 6 matching bases. V was trimmed by 3 bases and J by 2 bases, leaving 16 bases between them. The CDR3 has 16 residues. Germline V gene sequence: CDR1 MDHEN, CDR2 SYDVKM. The CDR3 reads CASSFTGPWGNTEAFF. The DNA for the CDR3 is TGTGCCAGCAGTTTTACAGGGCCGTGGGGAAACACTGAAGCTTTCTTT.

The chain couples TRBV27 to TRBJ2-7, with D perhaps matching TRBD2 (6 bases). The CDR3 is made up of 14 amino acids. The ends were cut back, 4 bases at V and 5 bases at J, with 15 bases in the middle. Germline CDR1 and CDR2: MNHEY and SMNVEV (reference sequence). Written as DNA, the CDR3 is TGTGCCAGCAGTTATGGAGGGTTCGTAGACGAGCAGTACTTC. It is translated as CASSYGGFVDEQYF.

The J gene is TRBJ1-2, the V gene TRBV6-5; D may be TRBD1 (5 bases). This CDR3 is built from 14 residues. The germline gives CDR1 MNHEY, CDR2 SVGAGI. Trimming cost V 5 bases and J 8 bases, with 18 bases left between them. CDR3 protein: CASSPGLTQWGYTF. The CDR3 DNA reads TGTGCCAGCAGTCCGGGACTGACCCAATGGGGCTACACCTTC.

The chain has TRBV11-2 and TRBJ2-1, with 11 bases that match TRBD1. CDR1 is SGHAT, CDR2 FQNNGV, per germline. Trimming cost V 5 bases and J 7 bases; bases outside gene matches: 4. The CDR3 covers 14 residues. CDR3 sequence: CASSVDRGLNEQFF. For the CDR3, the DNA is TGTGCCAGCAGCGTGGACAGGGGGCTGAATGAGCAGTTCTTC.

The chain recombines TRBV5-1 with TRBJ1-1; TRBD1 might be the D (5 bases). CDR1 is SGHRS, CDR2 YFSETQ, per germline. This CDR3 comprises 14 residues. Trimming removed 5 bases at V and 0 bases at J, with 11 bases between. The CDR3 loop is CASRGTGLNTEAFF. The CDR3, as DNA: TGCGCCAGCAGGGGAACAGGCCTGAACACTGAAGCTTTCTTT.